This entry lists 2 T cell receptor beta chains sequenced from one sample in a study of beta chain features in type 1 diabetes. Overall study findings and caveats: Type 1 diabetes patients had TCRB CDR3s that were shorter (moderately but significantly so) in all four CD4+ subsets.

Expressed TCRB transcripts got sequenced, as all isolated RNA was reverse transcribed. Sequenced by immunoSEQ multiplex PCR; TCRdb stores in-frame clones only, minus some. Among about 700,000 clones, about an eighth were seen once, and the ten largest hold about 0.02%. No antigen has been identified for these receptors. What was sequenced was naive CD4+ T cells from blood. The source of these receptors is a man between 18 and 29 years old with type 1 diabetes.

This clone was recorded a few times. This chain joins TRBV19 and TRBJ1-1; TRBD1 matches 8 bases. Germline V gene data show CDR1 as LNHDA and CDR2 as SQIVND (reference sequence). CDR3 length: 13 amino acids. After removal of 7 bases from V and 3 bases from J, the junction contained 4 bases not matched to a gene. CDR3 loop: CASKGQEDTEAFF. The CDR3 coding sequence is TGTGCCAGTAAGGGACAGGAAGACACTGAAGCTTTCTTT.

The sample holds a few counts of this clone. J is TRBJ2-3 and V is TRBV11-2; D is ambiguous. V was shortened by 5 bases and J by 4 bases, with 7 bases between the two germline ends. From germline, CDR1 is SGHAT and CDR2 FQNNGV. This CDR3 has 12 residues. The DNA for the CDR3 is TGTGCCAGCAGCCCCCGGGCAGATACGCAGTATTTT. Its protein is CASSPRADTQYF.